These 14 T cell receptor beta chains were all obtained from the same sample, sequenced in a study of blood T cell repertoires in COVID-19. TCRdb keeps only in-frame clones here, not all; method: immunoSEQ multiplex PCR. The table lists 360,000 or so clones, roughly 86% of them singletons. The specimen sequenced was PBMCs or T cells enriched from blood (not recorded which). The receptor source for this set is a woman aged 25-40 years who had recovered from COVID-19.

The rearrangement joins TRBV9 to TRBJ1-2, with a weak D call TRBD1 (6 bases). The V and J ends lost 3 bases and 5 bases respectively, with 20 bases between them. This CDR3 has 16 amino acids. CDR1 is SGDLS, CDR2 YYNGEE, per germline. CDR3 amino acids: CASSEDPDRSHYGYTF. As DNA, the CDR3 is TGTGCCAGCAGCGAGGACCCGGACAGATCCCATTATGGCTACACCTTC.

V is TRBV6-5 and J is TRBJ2-1, with D possibly TRBD1 on 6 matching bases. The CDR3 is made up of 15 amino acids. The V gene's germline CDR1 is MNHEY and CDR2 SVGAGI. The germline V and J ends were trimmed by 4 bases and 9 bases, with 19 bases remaining between them. The CDR3 DNA follows: TGTGCCAGCAGTTCATACCCGGACAGTACAGCTGAGCAGTTCTTC. Residues: CASSSYPDSTAEQFF.

The J gene is TRBJ1-6, the V gene TRBV9; D remains unclear. In germline, CDR1 is SGDLS, CDR2 YYNGEE. This CDR3 region has 17 residues. The ends were cut back, 0 bases at V and 7 bases at J, with 17 bases in the middle. CDR3 amino acids: CASSVGTEGLRNSPLHF. The CDR3 DNA sequence: TGTGCCAGCAGCGTAGGAACTGAGGGCCTTAGGAATTCACCCCTCCACTTT.

This chain uses TRBV6-5 with TRBJ1-6, with D possibly matching TRBD1 (5 bases). The germline gives CDR1 MNHEY, CDR2 SVGAGI. The V end was cut by 0 bases, the J end by 8 bases, with 14 bases between. The length of the CDR3 is 16 residues. In DNA, the CDR3 is TGTGCCAGCAGTTACTCATCCGGGGGAGGGGATTCACCCCTCCACTTT. Translated, it gives CASSYSSGGGDSPLHF.

This clone was observed a handful of times. The genes are TRBV15 and TRBJ2-2, with 10 bases identical to TRBD1. Germline CDR1 LNHNV, CDR2 YYDKDF (reference sequence). This CDR3 spans 16 amino acids. J was trimmed by 1 base and V by 9 bases; bases with no gene match: 8. Here the CDR3 reads CATSRDRGQNTGELFF. The DNA for the CDR3 is TGTGCCACTTCTAGGGACAGGGGCCAGAACACCGGGGAGCTGTTTTTT.

The chain combines TRBV4-1 with TRBJ1-3; 8 positions match TRBD1. J lost 1 base, V lost 1 base, and 15 bases had no gene match. Germline lookup yields CDR1 MGHRA and CDR2 YSYEKL. This CDR3 comprises 20 residues. The CDR3 protein is CASSQVRRTTGGQSGNTIYF. CDR3 sequence (DNA): TGCGCCAGCAGCCAAGTTAGGAGGACCACAGGGGGGCAGTCTGGAAACACCATATATTTT.

This rearrangement joins TRBV5-1 to TRBJ2-3; no definite D call. In germline, CDR1 is SGHRS, CDR2 YFSETQ. V was cut by 2 bases and J by 0 bases, with 13 bases left in between. CDR3 size: 16 residues. CDR3 protein: CASSLSPQFSTDTQYF. The CDR3 DNA follows: TGCGCCAGCAGCTTATCCCCCCAGTTTAGCACAGATACGCAGTATTTT.

This clone showed up just a few times. The CDR3: CASSQTSGSYNEQFF. The CDR3 DNA reads as TGTGCCAGCAGTCAGACTAGCGGGAGCTACAATGAGCAGTTCTTC. This chain uses TRBV6-2 or TRBV6-3 with TRBJ2-1; TRBD2 matches at 12 bases. CDR1 and CDR2 (germline): MNHEY, SVGEGT. V lost 5 bases to trimming and J lost 3 bases; unmatched junction nucleotides: 2. The CDR3 is made up of 15 amino acids.

J is TRBJ1-2 and V is TRBV19; D might be TRBD1 (6 bases). Germline V gene sequence: CDR1 LNHDA, CDR2 SQIVND (reference sequence). The CDR3 is made up of 13 amino acids. Deletions cut 5 bases from V and 8 bases from J, with 15 bases between. The DNA of the CDR3 is TGTGCCAGTAGTGCCCAGGGGAAAAACGGCTACACCTTC. Amino acid sequence: CASSAQGKNGYTF.

The CDR3 nucleotides are TGTGCCAGCAGCCAAGGTCGAGCCAAAAACATTCAGTACTTC. This translates into CASSQGRAKNIQYF. The chain carries TRBV3-1 (or the pseudogene TRBV3-2) and TRBJ2-4; D uncertain. Germline values: CDR1 LGHDT, CDR2 YNNKEL (reference sequence). V was clipped by 1 base and J by 0 bases, with 4 bases between them. This CDR3 spans 14 amino acids.

CDR3 region: CASSPSVEGAIIYGYTF. The CDR3 DNA reads TGTGCCAGCTCACCGTCGGTTGAGGGCGCGATAATCTATGGCTACACCTTC. V usage is TRBV18 and J usage is TRBJ1-2; D gene unclear. V was clipped by 3 bases and J by 4 bases, with 21 bases between them. The length of the CDR3 is 17 residues. Per germline, CDR1 KGHSH and CDR2 LQKENI.

This clone was seen a single time. A much larger clone sits a single nucleotide away, making a read error possible. This chain connects TRBV7-9 to TRBJ1-6; D gene uncertain. Germline V gene data show CDR1 as SEHNR and CDR2 as FQNEAQ (reference sequence). Deletions cut 1 base from V and 0 bases from J, with 4 bases between. The CDR3 consists of 15 residues. CDR3 protein: CASSLGSSYNSPLHF. The CDR3 DNA sequence: TGTGCCAGCAGCTTAGGCAGCTCCTATAATTCACCCCTCCACTTT.

The chain recombines TRBV6-2 or TRBV6-3 with TRBJ2-2, with 8 bases fitting TRBD2. Germline V gene sequence: CDR1 MNHEY, CDR2 SVGEGT. J lost 4 bases, V lost 8 bases, and 9 bases had no gene match. There are 15 residues in the CDR3. CDR3 region: CASRLAGWVTGELFF. The CDR3 nucleotides read TGTGCCAGCCGTTTAGCGGGGTGGGTCACCGGGGAGCTGTTTTTT.

J is TRBJ1-1 and V is TRBV18; D not certain. V was trimmed by 2 bases and J by 0 bases, leaving 7 bases between them. The CDR3 is 14 residues long. Per germline, CDR1 KGHSH and CDR2 LQKENI. CDR3 region: CASSPKQLNTEAFF. CDR3 DNA: TGTGCCAGCTCACCAAAACAACTGAACACTGAAGCTTTCTTT. The full variable domain, its missing parts supplied by reference TRBV18 and TRBJ1-1, is NAGVMQNPRHLVRRRGQEARLRCSPMKGHSHVYWYRQLPEEGLKFMVYLQKENIIDESGMPKERFSAEFPKEGPSILRIQQVVRGDSAAYFCASSPKQLNTEAFFGQGTRLTVV.